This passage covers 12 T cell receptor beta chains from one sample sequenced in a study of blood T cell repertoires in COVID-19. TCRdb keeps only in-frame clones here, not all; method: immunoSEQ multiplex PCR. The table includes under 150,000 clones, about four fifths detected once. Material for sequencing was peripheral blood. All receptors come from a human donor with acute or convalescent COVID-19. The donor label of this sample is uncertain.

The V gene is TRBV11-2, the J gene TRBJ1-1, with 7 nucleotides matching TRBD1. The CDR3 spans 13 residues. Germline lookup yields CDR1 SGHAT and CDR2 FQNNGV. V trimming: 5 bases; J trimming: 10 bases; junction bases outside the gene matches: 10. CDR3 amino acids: CASSILIDRVAFF. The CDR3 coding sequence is TGTGCCAGCAGCATCCTCATTGACAGGGTAGCTTTCTTT.

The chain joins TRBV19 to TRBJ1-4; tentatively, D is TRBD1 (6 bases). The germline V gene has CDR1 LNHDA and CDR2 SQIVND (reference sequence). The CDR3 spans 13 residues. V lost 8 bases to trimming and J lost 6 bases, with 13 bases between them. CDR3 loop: CASGREGDEKLFF. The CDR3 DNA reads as TGTGCCAGTGGCAGGGAGGGGGATGAAAAACTGTTTTTT. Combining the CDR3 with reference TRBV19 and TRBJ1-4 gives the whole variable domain DGGITQSPKYLFRKEGQNVTLSCEQNLNHDAMYWYRQDPGQGLRLIYYSQIVNDFQKGDIAEGYSVSREKKESFPLTVTSAQKNPTAFYLCASGREGDEKLFFGSGTQLSVL.

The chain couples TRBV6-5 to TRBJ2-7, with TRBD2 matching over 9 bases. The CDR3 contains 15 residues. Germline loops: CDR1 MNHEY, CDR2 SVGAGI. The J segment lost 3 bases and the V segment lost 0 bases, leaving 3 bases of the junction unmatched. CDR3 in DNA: TGTGCCAGCAGTTACTCGAGACTAGCGGTCTACGAGCAGTACTTC. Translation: CASSYSRLAVYEQYF.

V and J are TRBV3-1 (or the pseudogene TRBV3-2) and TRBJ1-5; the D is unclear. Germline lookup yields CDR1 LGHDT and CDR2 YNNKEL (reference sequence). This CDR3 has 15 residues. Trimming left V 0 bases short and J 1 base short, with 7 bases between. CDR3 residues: CASSQDLGSNQPQHF. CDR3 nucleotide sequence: TGTGCCAGCAGCCAAGATCTCGGGAGCAATCAGCCCCAGCATTTT.

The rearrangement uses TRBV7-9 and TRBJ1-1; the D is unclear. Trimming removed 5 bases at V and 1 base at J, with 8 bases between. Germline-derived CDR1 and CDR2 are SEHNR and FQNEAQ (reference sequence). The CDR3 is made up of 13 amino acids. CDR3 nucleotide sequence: TGTGCCAGCAGCCCCCGACAGAACACTGAAGCTTTCTTT. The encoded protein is CASSPRQNTEAFF.

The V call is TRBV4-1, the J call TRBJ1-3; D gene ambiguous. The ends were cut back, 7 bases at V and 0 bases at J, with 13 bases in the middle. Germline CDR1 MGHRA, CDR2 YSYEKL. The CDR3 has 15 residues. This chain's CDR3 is CASTTLQDSGNTIYF. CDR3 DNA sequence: TGCGCCAGCACCACTCTTCAGGACTCTGGAAACACCATATATTTT.

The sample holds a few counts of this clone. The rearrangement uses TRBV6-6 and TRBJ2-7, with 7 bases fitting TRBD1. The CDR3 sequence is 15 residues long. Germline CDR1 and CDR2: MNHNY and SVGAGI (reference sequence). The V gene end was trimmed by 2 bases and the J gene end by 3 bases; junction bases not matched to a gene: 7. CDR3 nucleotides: TGTGCCAGCAGTTACGGGACAGTGTCGAACTACGAGCAGTACGTC. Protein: CASSYGTVSNYEQYV.

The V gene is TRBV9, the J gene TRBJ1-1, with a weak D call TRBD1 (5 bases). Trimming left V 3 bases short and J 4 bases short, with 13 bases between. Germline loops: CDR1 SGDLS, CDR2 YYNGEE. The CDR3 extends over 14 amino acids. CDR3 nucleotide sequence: TGTGCCAGCAGCGAGTTTTCCGGGGGCACTGAAGCTTTCTTT. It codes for CASSEFSGGTEAFF.

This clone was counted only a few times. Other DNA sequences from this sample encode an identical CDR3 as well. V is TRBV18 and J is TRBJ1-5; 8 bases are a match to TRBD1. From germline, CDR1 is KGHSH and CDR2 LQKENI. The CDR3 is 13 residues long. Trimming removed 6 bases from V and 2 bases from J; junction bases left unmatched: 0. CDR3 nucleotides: TGTGCCAGCTCGACAGGGGGCAATCAGCCCCAGCATTTT. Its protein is CASSTGGNQPQHF.

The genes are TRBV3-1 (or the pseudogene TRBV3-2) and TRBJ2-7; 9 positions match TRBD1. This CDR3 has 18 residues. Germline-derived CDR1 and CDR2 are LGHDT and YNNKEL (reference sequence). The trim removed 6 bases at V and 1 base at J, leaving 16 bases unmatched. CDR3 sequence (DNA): TGTGCCAGCAGTCCTCCCCCCGGGACAGGGAGGGGTTCCTACGAGCAGTACTTC. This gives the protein CASSPPPGTGRGSYEQYF.

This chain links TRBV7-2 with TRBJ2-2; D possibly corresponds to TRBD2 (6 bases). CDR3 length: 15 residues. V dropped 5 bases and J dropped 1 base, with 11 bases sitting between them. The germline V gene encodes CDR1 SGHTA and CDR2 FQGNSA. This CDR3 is CASSPGGRNTGELFF. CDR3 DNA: TGTGCCAGCAGCCCTGGGGGGAGGAACACCGGGGAGCTGTTTTTT.

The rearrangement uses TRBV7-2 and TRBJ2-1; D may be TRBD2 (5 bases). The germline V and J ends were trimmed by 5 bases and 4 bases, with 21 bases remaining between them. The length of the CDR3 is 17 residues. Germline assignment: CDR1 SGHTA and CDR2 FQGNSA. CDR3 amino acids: CASSARVPGSSYNEQFF. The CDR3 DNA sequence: TGTGCCAGCAGCGCCCGGGTGCCGGGGTCATCATACAATGAGCAGTTCTTC. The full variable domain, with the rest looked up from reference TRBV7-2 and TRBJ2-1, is GAGVSQSPSNKVTEKGKDVELRCDPISGHTALYWYRQSLGQGLEFLIYFQGNSAPDKSGLPSDRFSAERTGGSVSTLTIQRTQQEDSAVYLCASSARVPGSSYNEQFFGPGTRLTVL.